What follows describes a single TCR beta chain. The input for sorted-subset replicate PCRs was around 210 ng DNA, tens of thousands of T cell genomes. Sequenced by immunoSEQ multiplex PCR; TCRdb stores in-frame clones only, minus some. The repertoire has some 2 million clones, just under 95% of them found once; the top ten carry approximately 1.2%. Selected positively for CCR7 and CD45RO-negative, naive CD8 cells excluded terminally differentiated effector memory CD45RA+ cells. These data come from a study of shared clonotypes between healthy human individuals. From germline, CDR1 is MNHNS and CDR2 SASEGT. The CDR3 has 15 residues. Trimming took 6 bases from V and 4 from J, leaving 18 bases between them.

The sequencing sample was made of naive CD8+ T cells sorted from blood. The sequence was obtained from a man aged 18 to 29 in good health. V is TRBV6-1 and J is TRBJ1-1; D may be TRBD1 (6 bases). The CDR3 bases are TGTGCCAGCAGGTTCCGACAGGCGCTGATCACTGAAGCTTTCTTT. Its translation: CASRFRQALITEAFF.